This TCR beta chain was recorded in a study of blood T cell repertoires in COVID-19. For the study at large: Researchers got acute and convalescent COVID-19 samples from the United States, Italy and Spain. PBMCs, B-cell-depleted T cells, or T cells provided the cDNA or gDNA that made up the material.

Original processing methods: Amplification with reference gene primers provided the estimates of nucleated cell counts. Repertoires were generated with immunoSEQ multiplex PCR, while TCRdb's copy carries only in-frame clones and drops some. The V and J calls and clone size come from that table; D and trimming were worked out from the DNA. The table includes roughly 140,000 clones, around 86% detected once. The germline gives CDR1 MNHEY, CDR2 SVGEGT. The V segment lost 6 bases and the J segment 7 bases; nucleotides outside the gene matches: 5. The CDR3 is 12 amino acids. The rearrangement uses TRBV6-2 or TRBV6-3 and TRBJ2-7, with 8 bases lining up with TRBD2. Sequencing was performed on peripheral blood. The clonotype originates from a man in his 70s with acute or convalescent COVID-19. The CDR3 DNA sequence: TGTGCCAGCAGCGGGAGGGCGGGTGAGCAGTACTTC. Its translation: CASSGRAGEQYF.